What follows are 31 T cell receptor beta chains derived from one specimen sequenced in a study of tumor-infiltrating lymphocytes in primary liver carcinoma. For each extraction, RNA and DNA were obtained together from 20-30 mg of unsorted bulk tissue. Using a constant-region primer together with ProtoScript II reverse transcriptase, TCR beta cDNA was made from around 500 ng of total RNA. Employing slightly modified ARM-PCR, three nested multiplex PCR rounds were run, and these gave rise to the TCR beta libraries. Two initial PCR rounds of roughly 10 cycles each paired TRBV1-TRBV30 forward primers with a C-beta reverse primer. From the multiplex PCR reads, TCRdb called clonotypes with MiXCR, one entry per CDR3 protein. The sample records approximately 73,000 distinct CDR3 sequences, over 70% being singletons. Sequenced input: liver tumor tissue from sampling region 4. Subset of the sample: tumor region T4, right-lateral pole. The source of these receptors is a woman aged 60-75 years with primary liver carcinoma and hepatitis B virus infection.

The chain is built from TRBV28 and TRBJ2-2, with 9 bases identical to TRBD2. V lost 4 bases and J lost 7; bases outside the gene matches: 16. Germline values: CDR1 MDHEN, CDR2 SYDVKM. The CDR3 covers 18 residues. CDR3 nucleotide sequence: TGTGCCAGCAGTTCCCGGACTAGCGAAACTGAGGACATCGGGGAGCTGTTTTTT. Its protein is CASSSRTSETEDIGELFF.

Concerning this clonotype itself: At one end the junction does not follow the germline gene, possibly because of a read error. The chain is built from TRBV6-6 and TRBJ1-1; 7 bases agree with TRBD1. Germline V gives CDR1 MNHNY, CDR2 SVGAGI (reference sequence). The CDR3 sequence is 16 residues long. The CDR3 sequence is CASSHSRTGQNTEASF. The CDR3 region has the DNA TGTGCCAGCAGTCACTCAAGGACAGGTCAGAACACTGAAGCTTCCTTT.

This clonotype was detected only once. This is likely a read error, given that the CDR3 carries no conserved phenylalanine or tryptophan at its end. Because the CDR3's place on the DNA is in doubt, the DNA is left out and the CDR3 is given as listed by TCRdb. The chain links TRBV11-2 to TRBJ2-3; the tabulated D call, TRBD2, remains unverified against the DNA. The length of the CDR3 is 17 amino acids, counting both ends. The V gene's germline CDR1 is SGHAT and CDR2 FQNNGV. CDR3 sequence: CASSLGGLTYTSDTQFL.

This chain uses TRBV4-1 with TRBJ2-2; no firm D call. Germline CDR1 is MGHRA and CDR2 is YSYEKL. V lost 2 bases and J 10 bases, leaving 14 bases between the germline ends. The CDR3 sequence is 14 residues long. This chain's CDR3 is CASSQLTLSEELFF. CDR3 bases: TGCGCCAGCAGCCAACTTACCCTCTCCGAGGAGCTGTTTTTT.

This clonotype was picked up one time. Just one base apart from a much larger clone, this may be a read error. The chain recombines TRBV5-1 with TRBJ2-3; D is unresolved. This CDR3 region has 11 residues. Germline-derived CDR1 and CDR2 are SGHRS and YFSETQ. CDR3 region: CASSLEDTRYF. The CDR3 nucleotides are TGCGCCAGCAGCTTGGAAGATACGCGGTATTTT.

This clonotype was seen a single time. The V and J genes are TRBV14 and TRBJ1-5; the D is unclear. CDR3 length equals 14 residues. CDR1 and CDR2 (germline): SGHDN, FVKESK. V lost 3 bases to trimming and J lost 4 bases, with 10 bases between them. The chain's CDR3 is CASSQMGLNQPQHF. DNA of the CDR3: TGTGCCAGCAGCCAGATGGGTTTGAATCAGCCCCAGCATTTT.

The chain carries TRBV5-4 and TRBJ1-1, with a possible D match to TRBD1 (5 bases). In germline, CDR1 is SGHNT, CDR2 YYREEE (reference sequence). CDR3 size: 14 residues. The ends were cut back, 4 bases at V and 8 bases at J, with 18 bases in the middle. CDR3 bases: TGTGCCAGCAGCGGAGGGACTTTTCTCCCCGAAGCTTTCTTT. Translated: CASSGGTFLPEAFF.

This clonotype was seen once. Sequence at one end of the junction differs from germline and may be a read error. The chain carries TRBV6-5 and TRBJ2-7, with TRBD2 matching over 10 bases. The CDR3 covers 15 residues. CDR1 is MNHEY, CDR2 SVGAGI, per germline. CDR3 amino acids: CTSSSSLAGGWEQYF. The CDR3, as DNA: TGTACCAGCAGTTCTTCATTAGCGGGAGGTTGGGAGCAGTACTTC.

Turning to this clonotype: Germline and junction disagree at one end, which may indicate a read error. The gene calls are TRBV9 and TRBJ2-3; perhaps TRBD1 as D (5 bases). CDR3 length equals 16 residues. Looked up from germline, CDR1 is SGDLS and CDR2 is YYNGEE. CDR3 region: CASSVGGGHSTDTQCF. CDR3 bases: TGTGCCAGCAGCGTAGGTGGTGGACATTCCACAGATACGCAGTGTTTT.

V and J are TRBV6-1 and TRBJ1-2, with D unresolved. Germline V gene sequence: CDR1 MNHNS, CDR2 SASEGT. The V end was cut by 4 bases, the J end by 7 bases, with 10 bases between. This CDR3 region has 12 residues. The CDR3 sequence: CASSAPLCGYTF. The CDR3 coding sequence is TGTGCCAGCAGTGCCCCCCTATGTGGCTACACCTTC.

As concerns this clonotype: Sequence at one end of the junction differs from germline and may be a read error. V usage is TRBV11-2 and J usage is TRBJ2-1, with a tentative D call TRBD2 (5 bases). The CDR3 is 14 amino acids. Germline loops: CDR1 SGHAT, CDR2 FQNNGV. The CDR3 nucleotides are TGTGTCAGCAGTCAGGACTTGAGGTATAGGGAGCAGTTCTTC. Its protein product is CVSSQDLRYREQFF.

In regard to this clonotype: This may come from a read error, since a much larger clone is one base off. V and J are TRBV28 and TRBJ2-7; D may be TRBD1 (6 bases). There are 15 residues in the CDR3. The germline gives CDR1 MDHEN, CDR2 SYDVKM. V was clipped by 9 bases and J by 2 bases, with 20 bases between them. The DNA for the CDR3 is TGTGCCAGGAGTCCGCCGGGTAGGGGGACCTACGAGCAGTACTTC. Translated: CARSPPGRGTYEQYF.

The sample holds many counts of this clonotype. V gene TRBV12-3 or TRBV12-4 combines with J gene TRBJ1-5; D may be TRBD1 (5 bases). The CDR3 runs 15 residues. Deletions cut 6 bases from V and 1 base from J, with 13 bases between. The CDR3 here is CASSPGAESNQPQHF. In DNA form, the CDR3 reads TGTGCCAGCAGCCCCGGGGCGGAGAGCAATCAGCCCCAGCATTTT.

About this clonotype: At one end the junction does not follow the germline gene, possibly because of a read error. The J gene is TRBJ1-6, the V gene TRBV30; the match to TRBD1 covers 8 bases. This CDR3 comprises 15 residues. Germline CDR1 reads GTSNPN; CDR2 reads SVGIG (reference sequence). The CDR3, as DNA: TGTGCCTGGAGTACTTCAGGGGGCAATCAGTCACCCCTCCAGTTC. Amino acid sequence: CAWSTSGGNQSPLQF.

This clonotype was observed at least ten times. V usage is TRBV28 and J usage is TRBJ2-7; D is unclear. This CDR3 is built from 11 residues. V was cut by 1 base and J by 4 bases, with 2 bases left in between. Germline lookup yields CDR1 MDHEN and CDR2 SYDVKM. CDR3 sequence reads: CASSLLYEQYF. DNA of the CDR3: TGTGCCAGCAGTTTATTATACGAGCAGTACTTC.

This sequence joins TRBV11-2 and TRBJ1-5, with D perhaps matching TRBD1 (5 bases). The V and J ends lost 5 bases and 7 bases respectively, with 24 bases between them. Germline loops: CDR1 SGHAT, CDR2 FQNNGV. The CDR3 has 17 residues. Written as DNA, the CDR3 is TGTGCCAGCAGCGATAGGGACGCGCGAGGCATCCTGCAGCCCCAGCATTTT. As protein: CASSDRDARGILQPQHF. The whole variable domain, remainder taken from reference TRBV11-2 and TRBJ1-5, is EAGVAQSPRYKIIEKRQSVAFWCNPISGHATLYWYQQILGQGPKLLIQFQNNGVVDDSQLPKDRFSAERLKGVDSTLKIQPAKLEDSAVYLCASSDRDARGILQPQHFGDGTRLSIL.

As to this clonotype: The missing conserved phenylalanine or tryptophan at the end of this CDR3 makes a read error likely. V is TRBV12-3 or TRBV12-4 and J is TRBJ2-1; 11 bases line up with TRBD2. The CDR3 is 15 residues long. DNA of the CDR3: TGTGCCAGCAGCGGTGGACTAGCGGGCTACAACGAGCAGTTCCTC. Translation gives CASSGGLAGYNEQFL.

On this clonotype: The junction and the germline gene differ at one end; a read error may be behind it. V usage is TRBV12-3 or TRBV12-4 and J usage is TRBJ1-5, with TRBD1 as a possible D gene (5 bases). The DNA end favors TRBJ2-3, so the J call may be wrong. The CDR3 runs 13 residues. The CDR3 loop reads CASSFDSNQPQYF. DNA for the CDR3: TGCGCCAGCAGTTTTGACAGCAATCAGCCCCAGTATTTT.

This clonotype was seen more than once but under ten times. V gene TRBV28 combines with J gene TRBJ2-5; 9 bases match TRBD2. Germline trimming cut 5 bases from V and 8 bases from J; bases unmatched to any gene: 9. The length of the CDR3 is 14 residues. The germline V gene has CDR1 MDHEN and CDR2 SYDVKM. The CDR3 sequence is CASSLPSGVRTQYF. The CDR3 coding sequence is TGTGCCAGCAGTCTTCCTAGCGGGGTCCGCACCCAGTACTTC.

CDR3 protein: CASNTGGPSGVSDQPQHF. The CDR3 nucleotides are TGTGCCAGCAATACAGGGGGTCCGTCGGGTGTGAGCGATCAGCCCCAGCATTTT. The chain links TRBV12-3 or TRBV12-4 to TRBJ1-5; TRBD1 aligns across 8 bases. V was clipped by 7 bases and J by 5 bases; unmatched bases: 19. The CDR3 is made up of 18 amino acids.

The V call is TRBV29-1, the J call TRBJ1-2, with D possibly being TRBD1 (6 bases). This CDR3 has 13 residues. Germline CDR1 is SQVTM and CDR2 is ANQGSEA. Trimming removed 5 bases at V and 8 bases at J, with 18 bases between. CDR3 DNA sequence: TGCAGCGTTAAAAGAGGGGGAGAAAGAGGCTACACCTTC. Its protein product is CSVKRGGERGYTF. Together with reference TRBV29-1 and TRBJ1-2, the CDR3 gives the full variable domain: SAVISQKPSRDICQRGTSLTIQCQVDSQVTMMFWYRQQPGQSLTLIATANQGSEATYESGFVIDKFPISRPNLTFSTLTVSNMSPEDSSIYLCSVKRGGERGYTFGSGTRLTVV.

This clonotype came up a few times. Given the absence of the conserved phenylalanine or tryptophan at the CDR3 end, a read error is likely. CDR3 bases: TGTGCCAGCAGCTTATACGCGGGGAGCACCGGGGAGCTGTTTTCT. Protein: CASSLYAGSTGELFS. The chain uses TRBV7-9 and TRBJ2-2; the D gene is possibly TRBD2 (6 bases). Germline CDR1 is SEHNR and CDR2 is FQNEAQ (reference sequence). CDR3 length: 15 amino acids. Trimming shortened V by 2 bases and J by 4 bases, and 11 bases separated the two germline ends.

This clonotype was counted at least ten times. This sequence joins TRBV10-3 and TRBJ2-2, with 10 bases lining up with TRBD2. Per the germline V gene, CDR1 is ENHRY and CDR2 is SYGVKD. There are 17 residues in the CDR3. The J segment lost 5 bases and the V segment lost 6 bases, leaving 12 bases of the junction unmatched. The CDR3: CAISPSGGGLNTGELFF. The CDR3 DNA sequence: TGTGCCATCAGCCCGAGCGGGGGGGGCCTTAATACCGGGGAGCTGTTTTTT.

Only a few counts were recorded for this clonotype. The V gene is TRBV28, the J gene TRBJ2-1, with 7 bases aligning to TRBD2. This CDR3 has 16 amino acids. Trimming removed 7 bases from V and 0 bases from J; junction bases left unmatched: 9. The germline CDR1 and CDR2 sequences are MDHEN and SYDVKM. CDR3 sequence reads: CASILGGSSSYNEQFF. As DNA, the CDR3 is TGTGCCAGCATCTTGGGCGGGAGTAGCTCCTACAATGAGCAGTTCTTC.

This clonotype was observed at least ten times. V and J are TRBV14 and TRBJ1-6; the D is unclear. Looked up from germline, CDR1 is SGHDN and CDR2 is FVKESK. Trimming pared 6 bases from V and 10 bases from J, leaving 22 bases between. This CDR3 is 16 amino acids long. The CDR3 spells CASRAGGTAVRSPLHF. The CDR3 DNA follows: TGTGCCAGCAGGGCAGGAGGCACCGCCGTCCGGTCACCCCTCCACTTT.

Remarks on this clonotype: Possible read error: a much larger clone is one base away. V and J are TRBV28 and TRBJ1-1; TRBD1 agrees at 11 bases. Germline V gives CDR1 MDHEN, CDR2 SYDVKM. CDR3 length equals 18 residues. The chain's CDR3 is CASNLSRRTGGRGTEAFF. The CDR3 DNA follows: TGTGCCAGCAATTTATCTAGGCGGACAGGGGGCAGGGGCACTGAAGCTTTCTTT.

On this clonotype itself: This sequence may be a read error, since a much larger clone differs from it by one base. V is TRBV7-9 and J is TRBJ1-2; the D gene is possibly TRBD1 (5 bases). The length of the CDR3 is 14 residues. Germline V CDR1 and CDR2: SEHNR, FQNEAQ (reference sequence). CDR3 DNA: TGTGCCAGCAGCTTCCCCGGGACGGCATATGACTACACCTTC. Its protein is CASSFPGTAYDYTF.

Note on this clonotype: A read error may explain this, as a much larger clone is one base away. A read error is likely, as this CDR3 ends without the conserved phenylalanine or tryptophan. This chain joins TRBV5-6 and TRBJ2-1, with 7 bases fitting TRBD2. CDR1 is SGHDT and CDR2 is YYEEEE in the germline V gene. The CDR3 runs to 17 residues. In nucleotides, the CDR3 is TGTGCCAGCAGTTTGGGGAGCCGGGGGGAGGGCTACAATGAGCAGTTCTCC. The encoded protein is CASSLGSRGEGYNEQFS.

Note on this clonotype: At one end, the junction sequence differs from germline, possibly due to a read error. The J gene is TRBJ2-3, the V gene TRBV11-2, with a tentative D call TRBD2 (6 bases). This CDR3 spans 13 amino acids. CDR1 SGHAT and CDR2 FQNNGV come from the germline V gene. As DNA, the CDR3 is TGCGCCAGCAACTTCGGGAGTCTAGATACGCAGTATTTT. It codes for CASNFGSLDTQYF.

Notes on this clonotype: This likely comes from a read error, as the CDR3 has no conserved phenylalanine or tryptophan at its end. The chain employs TRBV6-9 and TRBJ2-4; TRBD2 matches at 11 bases. In germline, CDR1 is MNHGY, CDR2 SVAAGI. This CDR3 spans 15 amino acids. The CDR3 sequence is CARELAGVPKDIQYL. The DNA of the CDR3 is TGTGCCCGAGAACTAGCGGGAGTACCCAAAGACATTCAGTACCTC.

Note on this clonotype: One end of the junction is discordant with germline, which a read error may explain. The gene calls are TRBV5-6 and TRBJ2-2, with 10 bases that match TRBD2. The CDR3 sequence is 16 residues long. In germline, CDR1 is SGHDT, CDR2 YYEEEE. The CDR3 here is CASCLESSGSTGELFF. In DNA form, the CDR3 reads TGTGCCAGCTGCTTGGAATCTAGCGGGAGCACCGGGGAGCTGTTTTTT.